This record covers a single T cell receptor beta chain. It was healthy donors who served as the controls, matched for age and sex. V shed 11 bases and J 4 bases; nucleotides not matched to a gene: 5. The CDR3 is 13 amino acids. The germline V gene encodes CDR1 SEHNR and CDR2 FQNEAQ (reference sequence). These data come from a study of CD8 T cells in Susac syndrome. The authors reverse transcribed roughly 0.5 to 1 ug RNA with random hexamers. TCRdb re-analysed the immunoSEQ multiplex PCR reads in MiXCR, keeping a single row per CDR3 protein. The sample has around 50,000 distinct CDR3 sequences, approximately 92% seen once; the top ten hold 0.41%.

The V call is TRBV7-9, the J call TRBJ2-6; TRBD2 matches 7 bases. The receptor was derived from a human donor in good health. Sequencing used CD8+ T cells from PBMCs. The CDR3 sequence is CASSGAGANVLTF. The CDR3, as DNA: TGTGCCTCAAGCGGGGCGGGGGCCAACGTCCTGACTTTC.